The TCR beta chain described here comes from a study of T cells after posttransplantation cyclophosphamide. Overall study results and limits: TRB overlap between skin or GI tissue T cells and blood was limited. TRB clonality was highly associated with recipient CMV seropositivity and reactivation.

On this clone itself: What it binds is not known.

Produced via immunoSEQ multiplex PCR; TCRdb's table is partial and in-frame only. The sample consists of about 310 clones, approximately 52% of them appearing once. CDR1 is SEHNR, CDR2 FQNEAQ, per germline (reference sequence). The CDR3 is made up of 13 amino acids. Between the trimmed V and J ends, which lost 3 bases and 2 bases, there was a span of 8 bases. Cyclophosphamide on days +3 and +4 followed busulfan-fludarabine conditioning and a marrow graft. The clonotype was recovered from a female patient between 60 and 69 years old who received an allogeneic stem cell transplant from an unrelated donor, was CMV-positive, and had acute GVHD only. The T cells may come from the graft donor. V and J are TRBV7-9 and TRBJ2-7; D is unresolved. The input for sequencing was CD8+ T cells sorted from blood, taken 220 to 250 days after allogeneic stem cell transplant with posttransplant cyclophosphamide. Here the CDR3 reads CASSFGGPYEQYF. The CDR3 DNA is TGTGCCAGCAGCTTTGGCGGCCCCTACGAGCAGTACTTC.